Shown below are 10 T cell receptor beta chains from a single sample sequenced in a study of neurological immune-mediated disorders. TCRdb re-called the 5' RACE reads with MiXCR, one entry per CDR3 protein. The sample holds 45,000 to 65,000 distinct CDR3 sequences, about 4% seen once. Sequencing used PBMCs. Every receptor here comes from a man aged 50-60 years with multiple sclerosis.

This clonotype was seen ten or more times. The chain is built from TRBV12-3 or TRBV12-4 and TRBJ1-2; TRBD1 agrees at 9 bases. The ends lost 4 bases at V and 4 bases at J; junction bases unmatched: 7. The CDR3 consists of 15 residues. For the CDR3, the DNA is TGTGCCAGCAGTTCCGGGACAGGGATTATCTATGGCTACACCTTC. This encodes CASSSGTGIIYGYTF.

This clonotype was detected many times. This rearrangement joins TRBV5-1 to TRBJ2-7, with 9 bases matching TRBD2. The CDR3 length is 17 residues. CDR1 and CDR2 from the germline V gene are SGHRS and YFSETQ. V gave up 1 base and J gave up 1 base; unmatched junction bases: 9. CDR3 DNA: TGCGCCAGCAGCTTGCACCGTGGTAGCGGGGGATCCTACGAGCAGTACTTC. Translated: CASSLHRGSGGSYEQYF.

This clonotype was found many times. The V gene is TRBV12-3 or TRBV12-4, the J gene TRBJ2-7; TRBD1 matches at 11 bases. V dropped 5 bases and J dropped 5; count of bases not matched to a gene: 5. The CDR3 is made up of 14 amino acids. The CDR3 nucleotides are TGTGCCAGCAGTGAGGACAGGGGGCGAAACGAGCAGTACTTC. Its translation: CASSEDRGRNEQYF.

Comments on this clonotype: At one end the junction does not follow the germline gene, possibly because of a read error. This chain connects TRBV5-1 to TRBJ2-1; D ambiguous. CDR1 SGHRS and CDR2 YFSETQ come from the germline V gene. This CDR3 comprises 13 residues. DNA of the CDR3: TGTGCCAGCAGCGAGGTCCTGGGGAATGAGCAGTTCTTC. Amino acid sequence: CASSEVLGNEQFF. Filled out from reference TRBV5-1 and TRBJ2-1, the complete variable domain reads KAGVTQTPRYLIKTRGQQVTLSCSPISGHRSVSWYQQTPGQGLQFLFEYFSETQRNKGNFPGRFSGRQFSNSRSEMNVSTLELGDSALYLCASSEVLGNEQFFGPGTRLTVL.

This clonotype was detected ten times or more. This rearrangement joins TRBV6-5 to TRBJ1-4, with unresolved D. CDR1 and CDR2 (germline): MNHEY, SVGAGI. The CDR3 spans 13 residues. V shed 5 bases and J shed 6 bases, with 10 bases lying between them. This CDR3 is CASSIRQYEKLFF. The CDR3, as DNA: TGTGCCAGCAGTATACGACAATATGAAAAACTGTTTTTT.

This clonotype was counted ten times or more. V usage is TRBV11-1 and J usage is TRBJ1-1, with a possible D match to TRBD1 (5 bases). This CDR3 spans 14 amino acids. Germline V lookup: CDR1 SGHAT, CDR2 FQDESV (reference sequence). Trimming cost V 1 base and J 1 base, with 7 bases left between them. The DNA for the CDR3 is TGTGCCAGCAGCTTAGGCGGGGGGAACACTGAAGCTTTCTTT. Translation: CASSLGGGNTEAFF.

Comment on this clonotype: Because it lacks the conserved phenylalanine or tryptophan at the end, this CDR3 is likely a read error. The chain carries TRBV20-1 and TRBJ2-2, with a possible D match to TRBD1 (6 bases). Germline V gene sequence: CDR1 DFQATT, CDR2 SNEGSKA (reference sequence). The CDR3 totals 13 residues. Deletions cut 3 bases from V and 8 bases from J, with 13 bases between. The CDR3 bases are TGCAGTGCTAGCCAGGGGCCGGCGGGGGAGCTGTTTAAT. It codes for CSASQGPAGELFN.

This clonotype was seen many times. The CDR3 DNA reads as TGTGCCAGCAGTTGGGGGCCGAGCTCCTACGAGCAGTACTTC. Translating gives CASSWGPSSYEQYF. The genes are TRBV25-1 and TRBJ2-7, with D tentatively TRBD1 (6 bases). Trimming removed 5 bases at V and 0 bases at J, with 11 bases between. Germline-derived CDR1 and CDR2 are MGHDK and SYGVNS. The CDR3 is 14 residues long.

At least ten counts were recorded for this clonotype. DNA for the CDR3: TGTGCCACCAGCAGAGGGCTAGCGGGAGAGCTCTACGAGCAGTACTTC. It encodes CATSRGLAGELYEQYF. This chain uses TRBV15 with TRBJ2-7; TRBD2 matches at 10 bases. This CDR3 is built from 16 residues. The V and J ends lost 1 base and 3 bases, in that order; junction bases with no gene match: 6. Germline CDR1 LNHNV, CDR2 YYDKDF (reference sequence).

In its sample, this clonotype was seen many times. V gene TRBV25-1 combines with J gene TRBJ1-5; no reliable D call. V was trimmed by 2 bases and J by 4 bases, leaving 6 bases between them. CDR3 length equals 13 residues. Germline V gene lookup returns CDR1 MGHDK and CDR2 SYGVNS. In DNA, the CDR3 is TGTGCCAGCAGTGAAGACGGGAATCAGCCCCAGCATTTT. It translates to CASSEDGNQPQHF.